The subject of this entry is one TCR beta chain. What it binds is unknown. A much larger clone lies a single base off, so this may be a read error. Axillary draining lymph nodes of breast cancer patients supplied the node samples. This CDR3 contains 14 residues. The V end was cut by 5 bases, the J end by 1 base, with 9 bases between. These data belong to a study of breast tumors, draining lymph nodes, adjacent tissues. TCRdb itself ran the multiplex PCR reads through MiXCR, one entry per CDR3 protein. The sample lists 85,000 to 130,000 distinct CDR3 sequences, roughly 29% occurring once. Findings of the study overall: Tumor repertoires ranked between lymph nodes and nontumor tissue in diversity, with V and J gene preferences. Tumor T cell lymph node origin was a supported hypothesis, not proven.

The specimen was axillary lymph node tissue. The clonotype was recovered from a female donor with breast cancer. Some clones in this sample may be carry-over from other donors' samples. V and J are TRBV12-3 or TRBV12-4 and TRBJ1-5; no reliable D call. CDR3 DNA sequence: TGTGCCAGCAGTGACTTGTTGAGCAATCAGCCCCAGCATTTT. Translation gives CASSDLLSNQPQHF.